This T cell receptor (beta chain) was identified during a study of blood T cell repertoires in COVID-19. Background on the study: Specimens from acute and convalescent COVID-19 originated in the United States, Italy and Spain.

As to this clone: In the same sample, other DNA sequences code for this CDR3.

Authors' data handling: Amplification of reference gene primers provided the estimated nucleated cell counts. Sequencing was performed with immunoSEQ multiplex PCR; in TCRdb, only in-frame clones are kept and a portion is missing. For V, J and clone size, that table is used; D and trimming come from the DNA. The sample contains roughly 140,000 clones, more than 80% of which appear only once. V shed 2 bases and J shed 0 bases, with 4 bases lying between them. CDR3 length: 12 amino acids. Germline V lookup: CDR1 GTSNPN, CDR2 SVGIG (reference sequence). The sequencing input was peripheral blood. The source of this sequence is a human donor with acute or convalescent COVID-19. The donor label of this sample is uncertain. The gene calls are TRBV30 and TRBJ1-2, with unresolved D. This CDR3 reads CAWSFSNYGYTF. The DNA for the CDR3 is TGTGCCTGGAGTTTCTCTAACTATGGCTACACCTTC.